This TCR beta chain originates from a study of siplizumab effects on memory and regulatory T cells. The method was immunoSEQ multiplex PCR; TCRdb's version includes in-frame clones alone and lacks a portion of them. The table has 70,000 to 95,000 clones, approximately 90% seen once; the top ten hold about 16%. The sequence was collected from a human donor in good health. Specimen: CD4+ T cells sorted from blood.

CDR3 region: CASSLDPNEKLFF. Written as DNA, the CDR3 is TGTGCCAGCAGCCTCGATCCTAATGAAAAACTGTTTTTT. The chain links TRBV28 to TRBJ1-4; D unresolved. This CDR3 spans 13 amino acids. The germline V and J ends were trimmed by 6 bases and 3 bases, with 8 bases remaining between them. Germline-derived CDR1 and CDR2 are MDHEN and SYDVKM.